The rows below give T cell receptor beta chains drawn from one sample of a study of T cell responses to AZD1222 COVID-19 vaccine. Data came from immunoSEQ multiplex PCR; TCRdb stores just in-frame clones and leaves some out. Among 150,000 to 200,000 clones listed, 85% to 95% were seen once. The sequenced sample was peripheral blood, obtained on day 0 of AZD1222 vaccination. Receptors were obtained from an adult in good health. Both conserved end residues are part of each CDR3. The D gene is left open where the match is weak. Clone size is not always given. Where it is, it says once, few, many or a class for expanded clones.

J gene: TRBJ1-2; CDR3 length: 16; clone size: -; V gene: TRBV7-9; D gene: TRBD1; CDR3 protein: CASSPTGTGDVYGYTF; CDR3 DNA: TGTGCCAGCAGCCCGACCGGGACAGGGGACGTCTATGGCTACACCTTC
J gene: TRBJ1-1; CDR3 length: 14; clone size: -; V gene: TRBV4-2; D gene: -; CDR3 protein: CASSQDPSGPEAFF; CDR3 DNA: TGTGCCAGCAGCCAAGACCCGTCCGGGCCTGAAGCTTTCTTT
J gene: TRBJ1-1; CDR3 length: 14; clone size: -; V gene: TRBV28; D gene: -; CDR3 protein: CASSLSKFGTEAFF; CDR3 DNA: TGTGCCAGCAGTTTATCCAAATTCGGCACTGAAGCTTTCTTT
J gene: TRBJ2-3; CDR3 length: 14; clone size: -; V gene: TRBV18; D gene: -; CDR3 protein: CASSPLPSTDTQYF; CDR3 DNA: TGTGCCAGCTCACCGTTACCTAGCACAGATACGCAGTATTTT
J gene: TRBJ2-5; CDR3 length: 14; clone size: -; V gene: TRBV7-2; D gene: -; CDR3 protein: CASSLGASIETQYF; CDR3 DNA: TGTGCCAGCAGCTTAGGGGCTAGCATAGAGACCCAGTACTTC
J gene: TRBJ1-2; CDR3 length: 13; clone size: -; V gene: TRBV6-5; D gene: -; CDR3 protein: CASSYRGTGGYTF; CDR3 DNA: TGTGCCAGCAGTTACCGCGGGACTGGAGGCTACACCTTC
J gene: TRBJ1-3; CDR3 length: 14; clone size: -; V gene: TRBV10-3; D gene: -; CDR3 protein: CATRQISSGNTIYF; CDR3 DNA: TGTGCCACCCGACAGATTAGCTCTGGAAACACCATATATTTT
J gene: TRBJ2-5; CDR3 length: 13; clone size: once; V gene: TRBV2; D gene: -; CDR3 protein: CASRGGGKETQYF; CDR3 DNA: TGTGCCAGCAGGGGAGGGGGTAAAGAGACCCAGTACTTC
J gene: TRBJ1-1; CDR3 length: 15; clone size: -; V gene: TRBV6-6; D gene: -; CDR3 protein: CASSRVVEVVAEAFF; CDR3 DNA: TGTGCCAGCAGCAGGGTCGTAGAGGTCGTCGCTGAAGCTTTCTTT
J gene: TRBJ1-1; CDR3 length: 13; clone size: once; V gene: TRBV12-3/TRBV12-4; D gene: -; CDR3 protein: CASSSLTGTEAFF; CDR3 DNA: TGTGCCAGCAGCTCCCTGACAGGTACTGAAGCTTTCTTT
J gene: TRBJ2-2; CDR3 length: 15; clone size: once; V gene: TRBV18; D gene: TRBD1; CDR3 protein: CASSQGQRDTGELFF; CDR3 DNA: TGTGCCAGCTCACAGGGACAGCGAGACACCGGGGAGCTGTTTTTT
J gene: TRBJ1-1; CDR3 length: 12; clone size: -; V gene: TRBV2; D gene: -; CDR3 protein: CASTGSQFGAFF; CDR3 DNA: TGTGCCAGCACCGGGTCCCAATTCGGAGCTTTCTTT
J gene: TRBJ1-4; CDR3 length: 15; clone size: -; V gene: TRBV19; D gene: -; CDR3 protein: CASSPSRGQLEKLFF; CDR3 DNA: TGTGCCAGTAGTCCCTCCCGAGGGCAACTTGAAAAACTGTTTTTT
J gene: TRBJ1-5; CDR3 length: 15; clone size: -; V gene: TRBV9; D gene: -; CDR3 protein: CASSVEGGYNQPQHF; CDR3 DNA: TGTGCCAGCAGCGTAGAGGGGGGCTATAATCAGCCCCAGCATTTT
J gene: TRBJ1-3; CDR3 length: 17; clone size: -; V gene: TRBV28; D gene: -; CDR3 protein: CASSLGRVSISGNTIYF; CDR3 DNA: TGTGCCAGCAGTTTAGGGCGGGTCAGCATCTCTGGAAACACCATATATTTT
J gene: TRBJ2-7; CDR3 length: 13; clone size: -; V gene: TRBV10-3; D gene: -; CDR3 protein: CAISPRESHEQYF; CDR3 DNA: TGTGCCATCAGCCCCCGGGAGTCCCACGAGCAGTACTTC
J gene: TRBJ1-6; CDR3 length: 15; clone size: -; V gene: TRBV19; D gene: -; CDR3 protein: CASELGQLSNSPLHF; CDR3 DNA: TGTGCCAGTGAACTTGGACAGCTAAGTAATTCACCCCTCCACTTT
J gene: TRBJ2-7; CDR3 length: 16; clone size: -; V gene: TRBV10-2; D gene: -; CDR3 protein: CASSESLSVIVYEQYF; CDR3 DNA: TGCGCCAGCAGTGAGTCCCTATCCGTCATAGTATACGAGCAGTACTTC
J gene: TRBJ2-1; CDR3 length: 16; clone size: -; V gene: TRBV5-1; D gene: TRBD2; CDR3 protein: CASSAKLAGPSYEQFF; CDR3 DNA: TGCGCCAGCAGCGCCAAACTAGCGGGGCCTAGTTATGAGCAGTTCTTC
J gene: TRBJ2-3; CDR3 length: 14; clone size: -; V gene: TRBV6-5; D gene: TRBD1; CDR3 protein: CASGDTGVTDTQYF; CDR3 DNA: TGTGCCAGCGGGGACACAGGGGTTACAGATACGCAGTATTTT
J gene: TRBJ2-1; CDR3 length: 14; clone size: -; V gene: TRBV6-5; D gene: -; CDR3 protein: CASSYIVNYNEQFF; CDR3 DNA: TGTGCCAGCAGTTATATTGTGAATTACAATGAGCAGTTCTTC
J gene: TRBJ1-4; CDR3 length: 16; clone size: -; V gene: TRBV3-1/TRBV3-2; D gene: -; CDR3 protein: CASSPRGAVANEKLFF; CDR3 DNA: TGTGCCAGCAGCCCCCGGGGGGCAGTAGCTAATGAAAAACTGTTTTTT
J gene: TRBJ1-1; CDR3 length: 14; clone size: -; V gene: TRBV19; D gene: -; CDR3 protein: CASSIGEPNTEAFF; CDR3 DNA: TGTGCCAGTAGTATAGGGGAGCCGAACACTGAAGCTTTCTTT
J gene: TRBJ1-2; CDR3 length: 13; clone size: -; V gene: TRBV19; D gene: -; CDR3 protein: CATSRGGIYGYTF; CDR3 DNA: TGTGCCACCTCGCGGGGGGGAATCTATGGCTACACCTTC
J gene: TRBJ2-2; CDR3 length: 16; clone size: -; V gene: TRBV5-1; D gene: TRBD2; CDR3 protein: CASSSLAGGGTGELFF; CDR3 DNA: TGCGCCAGCAGCTCCCTAGCGGGAGGGGGCACCGGGGAGCTGTTTTTT
J gene: TRBJ1-4; CDR3 length: 14; clone size: -; V gene: TRBV29-1; D gene: TRBD1; CDR3 protein: CSVEGVQGDEKLFF; CDR3 DNA: TGCAGCGTTGAAGGGGTCCAGGGGGACGAAAAACTGTTTTTT
J gene: TRBJ2-7; CDR3 length: 15; clone size: -; V gene: TRBV7-9; D gene: -; CDR3 protein: CASSLVPQGAYEQYF; CDR3 DNA: TGTGCCAGCAGCTTAGTCCCCCAGGGAGCCTACGAGCAGTACTTC
J gene: TRBJ2-7; CDR3 length: 15; clone size: -; V gene: TRBV5-8; D gene: -; CDR3 protein: CASSLALGLVGEQYF; CDR3 DNA: TGTGCCAGCAGCTTGGCTCTGGGGCTAGTGGGCGAGCAGTACTTC
J gene: TRBJ2-2; CDR3 length: 14; clone size: -; V gene: TRBV11-2; D gene: TRBD1; CDR3 protein: CASRGDRETGELFF; CDR3 DNA: TGTGCCAGCAGGGGGGACAGGGAAACCGGGGAGCTGTTTTTT
J gene: TRBJ2-1; CDR3 length: 18; clone size: -; V gene: TRBV2; D gene: TRBD2; CDR3 protein: CASESGLAGASPLNEQFF; CDR3 DNA: TGTGCCAGTGAGTCGGGACTAGCGGGAGCCTCACCCCTCAATGAGCAGTTCTTC
J gene: TRBJ1-1; CDR3 length: 13; clone size: -; V gene: TRBV2; D gene: TRBD1; CDR3 protein: CASNRDRDTEAFF; CDR3 DNA: TGTGCCAGCAACAGGGACAGGGACACTGAAGCTTTCTTT
J gene: TRBJ1-5; CDR3 length: 15; clone size: -; V gene: TRBV5-4; D gene: -; CDR3 protein: CASSLAGSSNQPQHF; CDR3 DNA: TGTGCCAGCAGTCTCGCGGGGTCCAGCAATCAGCCCCAGCATTTT
J gene: TRBJ1-1; CDR3 length: 16; clone size: -; V gene: TRBV10-3; D gene: -; CDR3 protein: CAAIKVIGTGNTEAFF; CDR3 DNA: TGTGCCGCCATCAAAGTGATCGGCACAGGGAACACTGAAGCTTTCTTT
J gene: TRBJ2-2; CDR3 length: 14; clone size: -; V gene: TRBV11-2; D gene: -; CDR3 protein: CASISPMQGEELFF; CDR3 DNA: TGTGCCAGCATCTCCCCTATGCAGGGTGAGGAGCTGTTTTTT
J gene: TRBJ2-1; CDR3 length: 17; clone size: -; V gene: TRBV24-1; D gene: TRBD2; CDR3 protein: CATSDVKAGVMGNEQFF; CDR3 DNA: TGTGCCACCAGTGACGTAAAAGCGGGAGTAATGGGCAATGAGCAGTTCTTC
J gene: TRBJ1-5; CDR3 length: 15; clone size: -; V gene: TRBV6-5; D gene: TRBD1; CDR3 protein: CATGQGIGSNQPQHF; CDR3 DNA: TGTGCCACAGGACAGGGGATAGGGAGCAATCAGCCCCAGCATTTT
J gene: TRBJ1-3; CDR3 length: 15; clone size: -; V gene: TRBV30; D gene: -; CDR3 protein: CAWSPGGQLGYTIYF; CDR3 DNA: TGTGCCTGGAGTCCGGGTGGTCAACTAGGGTACACCATATATTTT
J gene: TRBJ2-4; CDR3 length: 14; clone size: -; V gene: TRBV28; D gene: TRBD1; CDR3 protein: CASSRTGGGYIQYF; CDR3 DNA: TGTGCCAGCAGTCGGACAGGGGGCGGCTACATTCAGTACTTC
J gene: TRBJ2-2; CDR3 length: 15; clone size: -; V gene: TRBV19; D gene: TRBD1; CDR3 protein: CASSSGDRVAGELFF; CDR3 DNA: TGTGCCAGTAGTAGTGGGGACAGGGTCGCCGGGGAGCTGTTTTTT
J gene: TRBJ1-1; CDR3 length: 14; clone size: -; V gene: TRBV6-8; D gene: -; CDR3 protein: CASTQEGEDTEAFF; CDR3 DNA: TGTGCCAGCACCCAAGAGGGGGAGGACACTGAAGCTTTCTTT
J gene: TRBJ1-3; CDR3 length: 12; clone size: -; V gene: TRBV12-3/TRBV12-4; D gene: -; CDR3 protein: CASSLMRNTIYF; CDR3 DNA: TGTGCCAGCAGTTTAATGAGAAACACCATATATTTT
J gene: TRBJ1-1; CDR3 length: 13; clone size: -; V gene: TRBV6-2/TRBV6-3; D gene: -; CDR3 protein: CASSYAEGRKAFF; CDR3 DNA: TGTGCCAGCAGTTACGCCGAGGGGCGCAAAGCTTTCTTT
J gene: TRBJ2-7; CDR3 length: 14; clone size: -; V gene: TRBV28; D gene: TRBD1; CDR3 protein: CASSSPTGTYEQYF; CDR3 DNA: TGTGCCAGCAGTTCGCCGACAGGGACCTACGAGCAGTACTTC
J gene: TRBJ1-1; CDR3 length: 12; clone size: -; V gene: TRBV7-3; D gene: -; CDR3 protein: CASSAAGTEAFF; CDR3 DNA: TGTGCCAGCAGCGCAGCAGGCACTGAAGCTTTCTTT
J gene: TRBJ1-2; CDR3 length: 13; clone size: -; V gene: TRBV2; D gene: TRBD1; CDR3 protein: CASRGTGAGGYTF; CDR3 DNA: TGTGCCAGCAGGGGAACAGGGGCGGGCGGCTACACCTTC
J gene: TRBJ2-1; CDR3 length: 17; clone size: -; V gene: TRBV5-4; D gene: TRBD1; CDR3 protein: CASSLLTGGRSYNEQFF; CDR3 DNA: TGTGCCAGCAGCTTACTAACAGGGGGCCGCTCCTACAATGAGCAGTTCTTC